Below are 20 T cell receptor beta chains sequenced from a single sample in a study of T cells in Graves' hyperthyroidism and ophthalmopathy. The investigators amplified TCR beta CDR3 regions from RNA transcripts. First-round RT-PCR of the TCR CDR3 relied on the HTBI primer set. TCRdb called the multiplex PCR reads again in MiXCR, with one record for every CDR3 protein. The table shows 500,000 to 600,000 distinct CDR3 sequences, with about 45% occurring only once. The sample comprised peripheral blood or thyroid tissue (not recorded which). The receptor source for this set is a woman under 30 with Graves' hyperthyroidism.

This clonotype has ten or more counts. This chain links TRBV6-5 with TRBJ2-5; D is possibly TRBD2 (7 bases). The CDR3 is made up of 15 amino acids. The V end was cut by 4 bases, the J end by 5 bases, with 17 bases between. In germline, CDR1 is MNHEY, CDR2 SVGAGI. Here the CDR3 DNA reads TGTGCCAGCAGTTGCAATATAGGGGGGGGGGAGACCCAGTACTTC. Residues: CASSCNIGGGETQYF.

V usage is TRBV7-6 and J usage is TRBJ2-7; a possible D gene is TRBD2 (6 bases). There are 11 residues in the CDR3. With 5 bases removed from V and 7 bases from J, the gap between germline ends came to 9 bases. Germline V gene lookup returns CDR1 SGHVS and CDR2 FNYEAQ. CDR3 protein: CASSGGWEQYF. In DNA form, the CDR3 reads TGTGCCAGCAGCGGAGGGTGGGAGCAGTACTTC.

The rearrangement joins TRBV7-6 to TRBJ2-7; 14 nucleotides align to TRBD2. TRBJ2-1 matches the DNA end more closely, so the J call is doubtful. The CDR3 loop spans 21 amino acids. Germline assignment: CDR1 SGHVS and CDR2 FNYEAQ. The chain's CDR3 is CASSFWRSGTSGSSYYNEQFF. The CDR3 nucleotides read TGTGCCAGCAGCTTTTGGCGATCCGGGACTAGCGGGAGCTCGTACTACAATGAGCAGTTCTTC.

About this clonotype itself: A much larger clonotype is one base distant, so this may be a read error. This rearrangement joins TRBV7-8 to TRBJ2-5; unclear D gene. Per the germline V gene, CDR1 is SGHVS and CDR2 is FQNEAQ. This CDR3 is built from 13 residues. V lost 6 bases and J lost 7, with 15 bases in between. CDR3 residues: CASSEEPPRTQYF. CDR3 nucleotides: TGTGCCAGCAGTGAAGAGCCCCCCAGGACCCAGTACTTC.

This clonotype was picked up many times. The CDR3 DNA reads as TGTGCCATTAGCGGTACTGGCACAGATACGCAGTATTTT. This translates into CAISGTGTDTQYF. This sequence joins TRBV10-3 and TRBJ2-3; TRBD2 might be the D (6 bases). Trimming cost V 9 bases and J 1 base, with 11 bases left between them. The CDR3 consists of 13 residues. Per the germline V gene, CDR1 is ENHRY and CDR2 is SYGVKD.

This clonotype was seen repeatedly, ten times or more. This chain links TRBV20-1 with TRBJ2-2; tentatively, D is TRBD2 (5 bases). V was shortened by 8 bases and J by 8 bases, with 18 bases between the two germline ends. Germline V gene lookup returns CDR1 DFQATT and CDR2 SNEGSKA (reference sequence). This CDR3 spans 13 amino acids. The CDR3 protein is CSPLSSPGGELFF. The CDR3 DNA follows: TGCAGTCCCTTGTCCTCCCCGGGGGGGGAGCTGTTTTTT.

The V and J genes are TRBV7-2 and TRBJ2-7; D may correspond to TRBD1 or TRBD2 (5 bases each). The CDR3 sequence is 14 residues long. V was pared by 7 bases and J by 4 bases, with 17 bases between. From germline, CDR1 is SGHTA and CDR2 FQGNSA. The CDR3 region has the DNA TGTGCCAGCAACCCCATGGGGGTTGGATACGAGCAGTACTTC. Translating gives CASNPMGVGYEQYF.

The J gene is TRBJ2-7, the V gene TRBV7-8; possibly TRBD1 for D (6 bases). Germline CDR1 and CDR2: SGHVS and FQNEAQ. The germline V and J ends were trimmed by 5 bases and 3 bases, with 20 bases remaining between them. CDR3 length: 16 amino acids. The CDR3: CASSVVFTGTYYEQYF. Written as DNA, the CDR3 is TGTGCCAGCAGCGTTGTTTTCACAGGGACGTACTACGAGCAGTACTTC.

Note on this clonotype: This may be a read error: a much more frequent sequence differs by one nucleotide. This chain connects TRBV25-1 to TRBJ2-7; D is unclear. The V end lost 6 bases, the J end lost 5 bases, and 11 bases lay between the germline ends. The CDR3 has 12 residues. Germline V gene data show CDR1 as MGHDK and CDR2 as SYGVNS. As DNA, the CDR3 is TGTGCCAGCAGCCATGCAACCCACGAGCAGTACTTC. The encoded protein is CASSHATHEQYF.

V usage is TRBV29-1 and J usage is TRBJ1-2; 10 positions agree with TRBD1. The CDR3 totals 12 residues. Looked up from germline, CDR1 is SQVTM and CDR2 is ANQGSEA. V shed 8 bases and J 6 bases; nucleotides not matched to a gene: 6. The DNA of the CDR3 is TGCAGCAGGCCGGGACAGGGGAATGGCTACACCTTC. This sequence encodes CSRPGQGNGYTF. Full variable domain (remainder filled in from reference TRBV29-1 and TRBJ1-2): SAVISQKPSRDICQRGTSLTIQCQVDSQVTMMFWYRQQPGQSLTLIATANQGSEATYESGFVIDKFPISRPNLTFSTLTVSNMSPEDSSIYLCSRPGQGNGYTFGSGTRLTVV.

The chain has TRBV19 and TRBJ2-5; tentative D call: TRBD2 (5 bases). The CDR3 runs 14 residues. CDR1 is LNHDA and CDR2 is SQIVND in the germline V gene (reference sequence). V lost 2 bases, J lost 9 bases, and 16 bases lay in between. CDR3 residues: CASSIRAGNGPQYF. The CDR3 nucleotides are TGTGCCAGTAGTATACGTGCGGGTAATGGGCCCCAGTACTTC.

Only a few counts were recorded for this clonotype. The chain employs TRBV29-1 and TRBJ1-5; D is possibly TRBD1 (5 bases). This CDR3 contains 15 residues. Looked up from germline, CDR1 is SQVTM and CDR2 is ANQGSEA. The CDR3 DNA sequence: TGCAACGCACTAGGGGTACCCGGCGGCAATCAGCCCCAGCATTTT. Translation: CNALGVPGGNQPQHF. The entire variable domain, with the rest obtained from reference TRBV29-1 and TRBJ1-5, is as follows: SAVISQKPSRDICQRGTSLTIQCQVDSQVTMMFWYRQQPGQSLTLIATANQGSEATYESGFVIDKFPISRPNLTFSTLTVSNMSPEDSSIYLCNALGVPGGNQPQHFGDGTRLSIL.

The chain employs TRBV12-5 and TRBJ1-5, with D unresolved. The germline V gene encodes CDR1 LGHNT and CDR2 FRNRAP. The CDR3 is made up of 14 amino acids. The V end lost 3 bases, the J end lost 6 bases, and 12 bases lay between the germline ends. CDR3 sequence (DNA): TGTGCTAGTGGTTTAAGAGGGAGTCGTCAGCCCCAGCATTTT. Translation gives CASGLRGSRQPQHF.

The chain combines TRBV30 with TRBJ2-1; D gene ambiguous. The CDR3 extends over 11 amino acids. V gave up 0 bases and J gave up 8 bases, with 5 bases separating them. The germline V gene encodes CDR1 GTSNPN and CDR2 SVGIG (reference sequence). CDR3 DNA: TGTGCCTGGAGTGTTGGGGATGAGCAGTTCTTC. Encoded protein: CAWSVGDEQFF.

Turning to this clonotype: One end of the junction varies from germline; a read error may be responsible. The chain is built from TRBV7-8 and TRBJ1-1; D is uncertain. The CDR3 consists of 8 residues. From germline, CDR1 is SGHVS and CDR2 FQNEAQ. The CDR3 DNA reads TGTGCCAGCAGCTTAGCGCAGTGG. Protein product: CASSLAQW.

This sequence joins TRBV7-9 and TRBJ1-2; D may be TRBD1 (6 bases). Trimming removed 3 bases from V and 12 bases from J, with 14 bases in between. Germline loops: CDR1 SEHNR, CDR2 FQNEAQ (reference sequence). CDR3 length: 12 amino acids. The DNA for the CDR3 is TGTGCCAGCAGCTTCGGGACATCTGGAAACACCTTC. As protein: CASSFGTSGNTF. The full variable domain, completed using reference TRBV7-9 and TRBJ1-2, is DTGVSQNPRHKITKRGQNVTFRCDPISEHNRLYWYRQTLGQGPEFLTYFQNEAQLEKSRLLSDRFSAERPKGSFSTLEIQRTEQGDSAMYLCASSFGTSGNTFGSGTRLTVV.

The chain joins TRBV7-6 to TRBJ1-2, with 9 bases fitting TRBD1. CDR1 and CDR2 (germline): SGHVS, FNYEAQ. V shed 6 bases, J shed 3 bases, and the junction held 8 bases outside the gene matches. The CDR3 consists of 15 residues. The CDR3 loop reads CASRGTGNVYYGYTF. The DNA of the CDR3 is TGTGCCAGCAGGGGGACAGGGAATGTTTACTATGGCTACACCTTC.

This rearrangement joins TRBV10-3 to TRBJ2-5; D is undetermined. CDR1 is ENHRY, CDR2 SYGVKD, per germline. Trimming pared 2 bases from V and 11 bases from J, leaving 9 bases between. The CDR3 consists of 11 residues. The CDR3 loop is CAISERNEQYF. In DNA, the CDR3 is TGTGCCATCAGTGAGCGGAATGAGCAGTACTTC.

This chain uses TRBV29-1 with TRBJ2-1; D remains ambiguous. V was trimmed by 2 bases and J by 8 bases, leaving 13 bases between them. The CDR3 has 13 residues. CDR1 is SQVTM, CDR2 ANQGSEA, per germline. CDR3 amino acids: CSVETQKRDEQFF. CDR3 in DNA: TGCAGCGTTGAAACGCAGAAGAGAGATGAGCAGTTCTTC.

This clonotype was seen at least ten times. The CDR3 spells CASSPQESAGYGYTF. CDR3 DNA sequence: TGCGCCAGCAGCCCGCAGGAGTCGGCCGGCTATGGCTACACCTTC. The V and J genes are TRBV4-1 and TRBJ1-2; no reliable D call. The CDR3 contains 15 residues. V lost 4 bases to trimming and J lost 4 bases, with 16 bases between them. The germline V gene encodes CDR1 MGHRA and CDR2 YSYEKL.